This entry describes one T cell receptor beta chain. Original data processing: The assay estimated nucleated cells by amplifying reference gene primers. Measured with immunoSEQ multiplex PCR; TCRdb has only the in-frame clones, and not every one. The V and J calls and clone size were taken over from that table, and D and trimming were inferred from the DNA. This table has around 27,000 clones, 80% to 90% appearing once. CDR1 is KGHSH and CDR2 is LQKENI in the germline V gene. CDR3 length: 13 amino acids. V gave up 2 bases and J gave up 1 base, with 5 bases separating them. The sample belongs to a study of blood T cell repertoires in COVID-19. As for the study in general: Acute-phase and convalescent COVID-19 samples originated in the United States, Italy and Spain. The cDNA or gDNA used as material had been derived from T cells, B-cell-depleted T cells, or PBMCs.

This receptor was taken from a man between 60 and 70 years old with acute or convalescent COVID-19. The sample comprised peripheral blood. The rearrangement joins TRBV18 to TRBJ1-1, with D hard to call. Written as DNA, the CDR3 is TGTGCCAGCTCACCATCCCAGAACACTGAAGCTTTCTTT. This translates into CASSPSQNTEAFF.